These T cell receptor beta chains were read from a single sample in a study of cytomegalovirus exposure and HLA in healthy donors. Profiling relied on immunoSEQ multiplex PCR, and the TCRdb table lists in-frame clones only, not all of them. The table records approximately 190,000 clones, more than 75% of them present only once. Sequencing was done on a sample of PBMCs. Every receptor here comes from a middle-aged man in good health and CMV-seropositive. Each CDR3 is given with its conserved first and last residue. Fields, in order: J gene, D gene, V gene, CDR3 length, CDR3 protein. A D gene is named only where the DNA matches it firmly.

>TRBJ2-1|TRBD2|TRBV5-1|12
CASSLGGNEQFF
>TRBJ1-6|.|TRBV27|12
CASGGVESPLHF
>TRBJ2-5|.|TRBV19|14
CASSIEGPLETQYF
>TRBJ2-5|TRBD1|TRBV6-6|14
CASSYSGTEETQYF
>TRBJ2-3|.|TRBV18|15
CASSPPGVGTDTQYF
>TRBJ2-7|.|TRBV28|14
CASDSGPLPHEQYF
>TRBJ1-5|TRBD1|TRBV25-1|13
CASSGQGNQPQHF
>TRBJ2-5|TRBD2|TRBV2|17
CASSVVRLAGGLETQYF
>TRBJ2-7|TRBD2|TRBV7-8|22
CASSAQARVTGTSGSGTYEQYF
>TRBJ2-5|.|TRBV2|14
CASSALWSGETQYF
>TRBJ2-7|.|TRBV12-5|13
CASNGGLSYEQYF
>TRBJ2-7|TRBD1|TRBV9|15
CASSAGGTGGQEQYF
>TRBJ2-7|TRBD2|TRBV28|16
CASSGLAGGQSYEQYF
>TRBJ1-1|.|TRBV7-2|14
CASSLPGMNTEAFF
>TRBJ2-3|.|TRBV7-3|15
CASSLNTGGTDTQYF
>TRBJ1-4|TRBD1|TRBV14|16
CASSQYRGPANEKLFF
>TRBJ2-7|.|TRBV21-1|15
CAGSRGGRGSYEQYF
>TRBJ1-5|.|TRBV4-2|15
CASSQEGQLNQPQHF
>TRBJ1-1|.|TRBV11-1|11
CASSLAQEAFF